The 24 T cell receptor beta chains presented below share a single source sample, sequenced in a study of CD8 T cells in ankylosing spondylitis. Using its own MiXCR run on the 5' RACE reads, TCRdb lists one record per CDR3 protein. The repertoire consists of 250,000 or so distinct CDR3 sequences, with 20% to 30% occurring once and the leading ten covering over 0.55%. The sample consisted of blood, either unsorted or a sorted T cell fraction (not recorded which). The receptors shown here come from a male donor with ankylosing spondylitis or in good health (not recorded which).

The chain recombines TRBV7-8 with TRBJ1-1; D may be TRBD1 (6 bases). CDR1 SGHVS and CDR2 FQNEAQ come from the germline V gene. This CDR3 has 13 residues. V gave up 5 bases and J gave up 1 base, with 8 bases separating them. Here the CDR3 reads CASSRGGNTEAFF. The DNA for the CDR3 is TGTGCCAGCAGCAGGGGGGGGAACACTGAAGCTTTCTTT.

This clonotype was seen more than once but under ten times. The rearrangement uses TRBV6-5 and TRBJ2-1; 8 bases agree with TRBD2. Germline V gene lookup returns CDR1 MNHEY and CDR2 SVGAGI. The CDR3 extends over 15 amino acids. The V gene end was trimmed by 2 bases and the J gene end by 3 bases; junction bases not matched to a gene: 3. The CDR3 bases are TGTGCCAGCAGTTACGGCGGGGGGTTCTACAATGAGCAGTTCTTC. This sequence encodes CASSYGGGFYNEQFF.

This clonotype has a count of ten or more. The chain combines TRBV20-1 with TRBJ2-7; no clear D. The length of the CDR3 is 13 residues. Trimming took off 6 bases at V and 0 bases at J, with 12 bases between the two ends. Germline assignment: CDR1 DFQATT and CDR2 SNEGSKA (reference sequence). This chain's CDR3 is CSATKISSYEQYF. For the CDR3, the DNA is TGCAGTGCAACAAAGATCAGCTCCTACGAGCAGTACTTC.

The chain links TRBV28 to TRBJ2-5, with TRBD1 identical over 8 bases. The J segment lost 2 bases and the V segment lost 3 bases, leaving 5 bases of the junction unmatched. Germline CDR1 reads MDHEN; CDR2 reads SYDVKM. The CDR3 covers 15 residues. CDR3 sequence: CASSLTGALQETQYF. The DNA for the CDR3 is TGTGCCAGCAGTTTGACAGGGGCCTTACAAGAGACCCAGTACTTC.

This clonotype appeared a few times. V and J are TRBV6-5 and TRBJ2-1; either TRBD1 or TRBD2 may fit D (7 bases each). The V end lost 2 bases, the J end lost 1 base, and 12 bases lay between the germline ends. Germline CDR1 is MNHEY and CDR2 is SVGAGI. This CDR3 has 16 residues. The CDR3 spells CASSYARGGSYNEQFF. The DNA for the CDR3 is TGTGCCAGCAGTTACGCCAGGGGGGGGTCCTACAATGAGCAGTTCTTC.

This clonotype was seen at least ten times. The chain uses TRBV20-1 and TRBJ2-3; D possibly corresponds to TRBD2 (6 bases). This CDR3 has 10 amino acids. Looked up from germline, CDR1 is DFQATT and CDR2 is SNEGSKA (reference sequence). As DNA, the CDR3 is TGCGGACTATCGACCAATACGCAGTATTTT. Translation gives CGLSTNTQYF.

This clonotype was seen at least ten times. This chain connects TRBV20-1 to TRBJ1-5; maybe TRBD1 (6 bases). Germline-derived CDR1 and CDR2 are DFQATT and SNEGSKA (reference sequence). V was cut by 5 bases and J by 6 bases, with 11 bases left in between. This CDR3 is built from 12 residues. The CDR3 DNA is TGCAGTGCTCTACAGGGAGCTCAGCCCCAGCATTTT. It encodes CSALQGAQPQHF.

This clonotype appeared a few times. The CDR3 sequence is CSADRLQGYNDGYTF. The CDR3 nucleotides are TGCAGTGCTGACCGCTTACAGGGGTATAATGATGGCTACACCTTC. The chain recombines TRBV20-1 with TRBJ1-2, with TRBD1 identical over 7 bases. V dropped 5 bases and J dropped 6; count of bases not matched to a gene: 15. The CDR3 is 15 amino acids. Germline loops: CDR1 DFQATT, CDR2 SNEGSKA (reference sequence).

This clonotype was picked up one time. The rearrangement links TRBV9 to TRBJ1-5, with a weak D call TRBD1 (5 bases). The CDR3 runs to 14 residues. Germline V CDR1 and CDR2: SGDLS, YYNGEE. V lost 2 bases to trimming and J lost 2 bases, with 8 bases between them. CDR3 in DNA: TGTGCCAGCAGCGTCGGGGGAGGCAATCAGCCCCAGCATTTT. Protein sequence: CASSVGGGNQPQHF.

The table lists this clonotype with a count of one. A read error is possible here, since a much larger clone lies one base away. This rearrangement joins TRBV5-1 to TRBJ2-2; no reliable D call. The CDR3 totals 16 residues. Germline CDR1 and CDR2: SGHRS and YFSETQ. V was pared by 1 base and J by 5 bases, with 15 bases between. The CDR3 coding sequence is TGCGCCAGCAGCTTGACCGGGCCGCAGAAGACCGGGGAGCTGTTTTTT. Protein sequence: CASSLTGPQKTGELFF.

There are many counts of this clonotype. The chain combines TRBV5-5 with TRBJ2-3; D is unclear. Germline V CDR1 and CDR2: SGHKS, YYEKEE (reference sequence). Between the trimmed V and J ends, which lost 6 bases and 4 bases, there was a span of 12 bases. The CDR3 loop spans 13 amino acids. The CDR3 is CASKIGPPDTQYF. In DNA form, the CDR3 reads TGTGCCAGCAAAATAGGGCCCCCAGATACGCAGTATTTT.

This sequence joins TRBV12-3 or TRBV12-4 and TRBJ1-3; no firm D call. This CDR3 spans 13 amino acids. V lost 8 bases and J lost 1, with 9 bases in between. The CDR3 loop reads CASRVPSGNTIYF. DNA of the CDR3: TGTGCCAGCCGGGTTCCTTCTGGAAACACCATATATTTT.

The chain is built from TRBV2 and TRBJ2-7; 13 bases match TRBD2. Germline loops: CDR1 SNHLY, CDR2 FYNNEI. Trimming at V came to 8 bases and at J to 4 bases, leaving 8 bases not matched to a gene. The CDR3 extends over 15 amino acids. The CDR3 loop is CASVGRTSGGYEQYF. CDR3 nucleotide sequence: TGTGCCAGCGTAGGGCGGACTAGCGGGGGATACGAGCAGTACTTC.

The chain uses TRBV20-1 and TRBJ1-3; a weak D match, TRBD1 (6 bases). The germline V and J ends were trimmed by 7 bases and 0 bases, with 16 bases remaining between them. Germline loops: CDR1 DFQATT, CDR2 SNEGSKA (reference sequence). The CDR3 runs to 15 residues. The CDR3 bases are TGCAGTGTCGCGGCAGGGGAGCTCTCTGGAAACACCATATATTTT. It codes for CSVAAGELSGNTIYF.

This chain joins TRBV20-1 and TRBJ2-5; tentative D call: TRBD2 (6 bases). This CDR3 contains 14 residues. V was trimmed by 3 bases and J by 1 base, leaving 12 bases between them. Germline values: CDR1 DFQATT, CDR2 SNEGSKA (reference sequence). The CDR3 is CSARTGGFQETQYF. The CDR3 DNA reads TGCAGTGCTAGGACCGGGGGTTTCCAAGAGACCCAGTACTTC.

This chain connects TRBV25-1 to TRBJ2-1; possibly TRBD1 for D (5 bases). The V gene lost 7 bases and the J gene lost 4 bases, with 11 bases spanning the gap. The germline V gene has CDR1 MGHDK and CDR2 SYGVNS. The CDR3 has 13 amino acids. CDR3 coding DNA: TGTGCCAGCACCCTATCAGGGTACAATGAGCAGTTCTTC. Its translation: CASTLSGYNEQFF.

This clonotype was detected ten times or more. V is TRBV24-1 and J is TRBJ2-1; 10 positions match TRBD2. V gave up 6 bases and J gave up 9 bases; unmatched junction bases: 4. The CDR3 consists of 13 residues. CDR1 and CDR2 (germline): KGHDR, SFDVKD. The CDR3 reads CATSPGLAFEQFF. The DNA for the CDR3 is TGTGCCACCAGTCCGGGACTAGCGTTTGAGCAGTTCTTC.

This clonotype appeared a few times. This chain uses TRBV29-1 with TRBJ2-3; D is uncertain. The CDR3 consists of 13 residues. Germline assignment: CDR1 SQVTM and CDR2 ANQGSEA. The germline V and J ends were trimmed by 5 bases and 0 bases, with 9 bases remaining between them. CDR3 protein: CSVMKTSTDTQYF. CDR3 nucleotides: TGCAGCGTTATGAAGACTAGCACAGATACGCAGTATTTT.

This chain joins TRBV6-1 and TRBJ1-6; the match to TRBD1 covers 8 bases. CDR3 size: 16 residues. The J segment lost 6 bases and the V segment lost 7 bases, leaving 11 bases of the junction unmatched. From germline, CDR1 is MNHNS and CDR2 SASEGT. CDR3 amino acids: CASTLGTGRINSPLHF. In DNA form, the CDR3 reads TGTGCCAGCACCCTAGGGACAGGAAGAATTAATTCACCCCTCCACTTT.

This clonotype was counted at least ten times. The rearrangement uses TRBV5-1 and TRBJ2-3; D not resolved. The CDR3 is 14 residues long. Germline CDR1 reads SGHRS; CDR2 reads YFSETQ. Trimming took 4 bases from V and 6 from J, leaving 15 bases between them. CDR3 sequence: CASSIRIPQDTQYF. DNA of the CDR3: TGCGCCAGCAGCATTCGAATCCCCCAGGATACGCAGTATTTT.

CDR3 protein: CSARLAGGGHYNEQFF. As DNA, the CDR3 is TGCAGTGCTAGACTAGCGGGGGGGGGACACTACAATGAGCAGTTCTTC. This chain uses TRBV20-1 with TRBJ2-1; 12 nucleotides agree with TRBD2. After removal of 2 bases from V and 3 bases from J, the junction contained 5 bases not matched to a gene. The length of the CDR3 is 16 residues. Germline V gene sequence: CDR1 DFQATT, CDR2 SNEGSKA (reference sequence).

This clonotype was detected once. Written as DNA, the CDR3 is TGTGCCAGCAGCTTACGGCAGGGGATAACCCAGTACTTC. This codes for CASSLRQGITQYF. The chain uses TRBV11-2 and TRBJ2-5, with D maybe TRBD1 (6 bases). Germline values: CDR1 SGHAT, CDR2 FQNNGV. There are 13 residues in the CDR3. Between the trimmed V and J ends, which lost 2 bases and 8 bases, there was a span of 12 bases.

The genes are TRBV20-1 and TRBJ2-7, with TRBD1 matching 7 bases. Trimming took 6 bases from V and 2 from J; bases not matched to a gene: 13. Germline V gene lookup returns CDR1 DFQATT and CDR2 SNEGSKA (reference sequence). The CDR3 is made up of 15 amino acids. The CDR3 nucleotides are TGCAGTGCCCCAGGGTTCCGGGACAGCCCCTACGAGCAGTACTTC. It codes for CSAPGFRDSPYEQYF.

The chain has TRBV5-1 and TRBJ2-3; tentatively, D is TRBD2 (6 bases). CDR1 SGHRS and CDR2 YFSETQ come from the germline V gene. The CDR3 loop spans 15 amino acids. The V end was cut by 4 bases, the J end by 0 bases, with 12 bases between. CDR3 nucleotide sequence: TGCGCCAGCAGCCTACGACTAGGTAGCACAGATACGCAGTATTTT. Translating it yields CASSLRLGSTDTQYF.